The rows below give T cell receptor beta chains drawn from one sample of a study of blood T cell repertoires in COVID-19. Using immunoSEQ multiplex PCR, the repertoire was profiled, and TCRdb retains in-frame clones only, with some absent. The repertoire consists of some 78,000 clones, with approximately 88% occurring once and the leading ten covering over 4%. Sequencing was done on a sample of peripheral blood. The receptors come from a woman over 75 with active or convalescent COVID-19. CDR3s include the opening cysteine and the closing phenylalanine or tryptophan. A D gene is named only where the DNA matches it firmly. Clone size is shown for a subset of rows, as once, few, many or a class of expanded clone.

D gene,clone size,J gene,V gene,CDR3 protein,CDR3 DNA
TRBD1,NA,TRBJ2-7,TRBV29-1,CSVEAATGAEQYF,TGCAGCGTTGAAGCCGCGACAGGGGCCGAGCAGTACTTC
TRBD1,few,TRBJ2-3,TRBV28,CASSFGGQGTDTQYF,TGTGCCAGCAGTTTCGGAGGACAGGGCACAGATACGCAGTATTTT
NA,NA,TRBJ2-6,TRBV18,CASSTGTSSGANVLTF,TGTGCCAGCTCAACCGGGACAAGCTCTGGGGCCAACGTCCTGACTTTC
NA,NA,TRBJ1-5,TRBV5-6,CASSLTVFGNQPQHF,TGTGCCAGCAGCTTGACAGTATTTGGGAATCAGCCCCAGCATTTT
NA,NA,TRBJ2-3,TRBV9,CASSVAPIADTQYF,TGTGCCAGCAGCGTAGCGCCTATCGCGGATACGCAGTATTTT
NA,NA,TRBJ2-1,TRBV7-2,CASSPHLGSSYNEQFF,TGTGCCAGCAGCCCACACCTAGGGAGCTCCTACAATGAGCAGTTCTTC
TRBD2,NA,TRBJ2-3,TRBV7-9,CASSKRPGLAGLTDTQYF,TGTGCCAGCAGCAAACGGCCGGGACTAGCGGGACTCACAGATACGCAGTATTTT
NA,NA,TRBJ2-7,TRBV4-3,CASSQGSGETYEQYF,TGCGCCAGCAGCCAAGGATCAGGGGAGACCTACGAGCAGTACTTC
NA,NA,TRBJ2-4,TRBV18,CASSREGRVLNIQYF,TGTGCCAGCTCCCGCGAGGGTCGGGTTTTAAACATTCAGTACTTC
TRBD2,once,TRBJ2-7,TRBV5-1,CASSLEASGANYEQYF,TGCGCCAGCAGCTTGGAAGCTAGCGGGGCCAACTACGAGCAGTACTTC
TRBD2,once,TRBJ2-3,TRBV6-2/TRBV6-3,CASSYGGRAEGTQYF,TGTGCCAGCAGTTACGGCGGGAGGGCCGAGGGTACGCAGTATTTT